One sample yielded the 28 T cell receptor beta chains listed below, sequenced in a study of regulatory T cells in long-lasting Graves disease. Indicated time point: newly diagnosed GD, antithyroid drugs for less than 3 months. PBMC RNA served as the TCR library source. Sequencing libraries for TCR beta were prepared with iRepertoire HTBI primers and Arm-PCR of CDR3 regions. TCRdb re-called the multiplex PCR reads with MiXCR, one entry per CDR3 protein. The table shows hundreds of thousands of distinct CDR3 sequences, with 12% occurring only once. These same records also appear under a second study, on T cells in Graves' hyperthyroidism and ophthalmopathy.

Source: peripheral blood mononuclear cells (PBMCs), taken at new diagnosis, from a patient treated with antithyroid drugs. The receptors originated from a woman aged 30 to 39 with Graves disease.

The chain links TRBV25-1 to TRBJ2-7, with D perhaps TRBD1 or TRBD2 (5 bases each). V lost 10 bases, J lost 7 bases, and 20 bases lay in between. The CDR3 runs 13 residues. Germline assignment: CDR1 MGHDK and CDR2 SYGVNS. CDR3 coding DNA: TGTGCCACCGACGAGGGGCTTAGGTATGAGCAGTACTTC. Residues: CATDEGLRYEQYF.

The chain uses TRBV9 and TRBJ2-1, with 8 bases matching TRBD1. V was pared by 1 base and J by 7 bases, with 4 bases of the junction left unmatched. CDR1 is SGDLS and CDR2 is YYNGEE in the germline V gene. The CDR3 is 14 amino acids. The CDR3 DNA reads as TGTGCCAGCAGCGTAACCGGGACAGGTAATGAGCAGTTCTTC. Translating gives CASSVTGTGNEQFF.

A word on this clonotype: It is likely a read error: a sequence one base away is far more abundant. The rearrangement uses TRBV12-3 or TRBV12-4 and TRBJ2-7, with 9 bases fitting TRBD1. The CDR3 extends over 15 amino acids. The CDR3 bases are TGTGCCAGCAGTCTAGCCGGGACAGGGAACAATGAGCAGTACTTC. Translating gives CASSLAGTGNNEQYF.

The V and J genes are TRBV6-1 and TRBJ1-2; 7 bases agree with TRBD1. Trimming took 6 bases from V and 3 from J; bases not matched to a gene: 10. Germline CDR1 and CDR2: MNHNS and SASEGT. The CDR3 has 15 amino acids. CDR3 DNA sequence: TGTGCCAGCAGAGACCATGCCGGACAGGACTATGGCTACACCTTC. It encodes CASRDHAGQDYGYTF.

Of note for this clonotype: Being one base from a much bigger clone, this may be a read error. V usage is TRBV18 and J usage is TRBJ2-4; 9 nucleotides align to TRBD1. The trim removed 3 bases at V and 13 bases at J, leaving 10 bases unmatched. Germline V gene lookup returns CDR1 KGHSH and CDR2 LQKENI. The CDR3 has 14 amino acids. The CDR3 spells CASSPPGQGNEQYF. Written as DNA, the CDR3 is TGTGCCAGCTCACCCCCGGGACAGGGCAATGAGCAGTACTTC.

With regard to this clonotype: A much larger clone is a single base away; this may be a read error. V and J are TRBV6-2 or TRBV6-3 and TRBJ2-2, with a possible D match to TRBD1 (7 bases). The CDR3 runs 15 residues. Germline assignment: CDR1 MNHEY and CDR2 SVGEGT. The CDR3 loop is CAISGYRGGTGELFF. The CDR3, as DNA: TGTGCCATCAGTGGATACAGGGGAGGTACCGGGGAGCTGTTTTTT.

A word on this clonotype: A much larger clone is a single base away; this may be a read error. This CDR3 reads CVSSWRGTYNEQFF. In nucleotides, the CDR3 is TGTGTCAGCAGCTGGCGGGGAACCTACAATGAGCAGTTCTTC. The V gene is TRBV11-3, the J gene TRBJ2-1, with D maybe TRBD2 (6 bases). Germline CDR1 SGHNT, CDR2 YENEEA. The CDR3 covers 14 residues.

This clonotype showed up many times. The chain has TRBV18 and TRBJ2-4; tentative D call: TRBD2 (6 bases). This CDR3 spans 15 amino acids. Germline V CDR1 and CDR2: KGHSH, LQKENI. The V end lost 2 bases, the J end lost 1 base, and 9 bases lay between the germline ends. This CDR3 reads CASSPSRGAKNIQYF. The CDR3 DNA reads as TGTGCCAGCTCACCAAGCCGGGGGGCCAAAAACATTCAGTACTTC.

This clonotype was seen ten or more times. V and J are TRBV7-9 and TRBJ1-1, with 7 bases fitting TRBD1. CDR1 is SEHNR and CDR2 is FQNEAQ in the germline V gene (reference sequence). V lost 4 bases and J lost 1; bases outside the gene matches: 18. The CDR3 is 19 amino acids. For the CDR3, the DNA is TGTGCCAGCAGCTCACTTAGGTCTACGTCGGGACAGAAGAACACTGAAGCTTTCTTT. This codes for CASSSLRSTSGQKNTEAFF.

The V gene is TRBV14, the J gene TRBJ2-1, with D perhaps TRBD2 (6 bases). The V and J ends lost 4 bases and 5 bases respectively, with 15 bases between them. This CDR3 contains 15 residues. Germline CDR1 and CDR2: SGHDN and FVKESK. CDR3 coding DNA: TGTGCCAGCAGCCGGCATCGGGAGTATAACAATGAGCAGTTCTTC. Translating gives CASSRHREYNNEQFF.

For this clonotype: A read error may explain this, as a much larger clone is one base away. The rearrangement uses TRBV24-1 and TRBJ2-1; tentatively, D is TRBD1 (6 bases). Trimming left V 7 bases short and J 9 bases short, with 18 bases between. The CDR3 length is 14 residues. Germline values: CDR1 KGHDR, CDR2 SFDVKD. The CDR3 nucleotides are TGTGCCACCAGCGATCCCGCAGGGGAATTTGAGCAGTTCTTC. Translation gives CATSDPAGEFEQFF.

This clonotype was detected ten times or more. CDR3 sequence: CASSLSGTGGLEQYF. The CDR3 DNA is TGTGCCAGCAGTTTATCCGGGACAGGGGGTCTGGAGCAGTACTTC. This rearrangement joins TRBV28 to TRBJ2-7, with TRBD1 matching over 11 bases. The V segment lost 1 base and the J segment 7 bases; nucleotides outside the gene matches: 6. From germline, CDR1 is MDHEN and CDR2 SYDVKM. The CDR3 runs 15 residues.

This clonotype was recorded many times. This chain connects TRBV20-1 to TRBJ1-6; tentative D call: TRBD1 (5 bases). The CDR3 contains 13 residues. Trimming removed 7 bases at V and 9 bases at J, with 16 bases between. Germline V gene sequence: CDR1 DFQATT, CDR2 SNEGSKA (reference sequence). The CDR3 DNA reads TGCAGTGGTGGGCGGGGGAACTCTTCACCCCTCCACTTT. Protein: CSGGRGNSSPLHF.

J is TRBJ1-1 and V is TRBV28; 8 bases align to TRBD1. Germline trimming cut 7 bases from V and 4 bases from J; bases unmatched to any gene: 8. Germline CDR1 reads MDHEN; CDR2 reads SYDVKM. The CDR3 covers 14 residues. In DNA form, the CDR3 reads TGTGCCAGCACAGCCATCACAGGGGGCACTGAAGCTTTCTTT. It yields the protein CASTAITGGTEAFF.

This clonotype was detected many times. V usage is TRBV11-3 and J usage is TRBJ2-2; 12 bases match TRBD1. Per the germline V gene, CDR1 is SGHNT and CDR2 is YENEEA. The CDR3 loop spans 16 amino acids. J gave up 5 bases and V 5 bases, and 6 bases lay outside the gene matches. This CDR3 reads CASSPMGQGATGELFF. In DNA form, the CDR3 reads TGTGCCAGCAGCCCCATGGGACAGGGGGCAACCGGGGAGCTGTTTTTT.

This clonotype showed up many times. The chain's CDR3 is CASSSWGTGELFF. The CDR3 DNA follows: TGTGCCAGCAGTTCGTGGGGAACCGGGGAGCTGTTTTTT. The rearrangement links TRBV2 to TRBJ2-2; no clear D. From germline, CDR1 is SNHLY and CDR2 FYNNEI. V was trimmed by 5 bases and J by 5 bases, leaving 9 bases between them. This CDR3 contains 13 residues. Based on the CDR3 plus reference TRBV2 and TRBJ2-2, the full variable domain is EPEVTQTPSHQVTQMGQEVILRCVPISNHLYFYWYRQILGQKVEFLVSFYNNEISEKSEIFDDQFSVERPDGSNFTLKIRSTKLEDSAMYFCASSSWGTGELFFGEGSRLTVL.

This clonotype was seen a handful of times. V gene TRBV7-9 combines with J gene TRBJ2-1, with TRBD2 matching over 8 bases. Per the germline V gene, CDR1 is SEHNR and CDR2 is FQNEAQ (reference sequence). CDR3 length: 14 residues. V was pared by 7 bases and J by 6 bases, with 8 bases of the junction left unmatched. The CDR3 bases are TGTGCCAGCACCAGCGGGAGAAGTGGCAATGAGCAGTTCTTC. Encoded protein: CASTSGRSGNEQFF.

Many counts were recorded for this clonotype. The chain links TRBV19 to TRBJ1-4; no definite D call. V was shortened by 0 bases and J by 8 bases, with 7 bases between the two germline ends. The CDR3 sequence is 13 residues long. Germline assignment: CDR1 LNHDA and CDR2 SQIVND (reference sequence). CDR3 sequence (DNA): TGTGCCAGTAGTATAGATTTGGAAGAAAAACTGTTTTTT. It yields the protein CASSIDLEEKLFF.

There are many counts of this clonotype. This chain connects TRBV27 to TRBJ2-1; D may be TRBD1 (5 bases). Germline-derived CDR1 and CDR2 are MNHEY and SMNVEV (reference sequence). The CDR3 is made up of 15 amino acids. V lost 1 base and J lost 7, with 14 bases in between. The chain's CDR3 is CASSLWGREGNEQFF. The CDR3 region has the DNA TGTGCCAGCAGTTTATGGGGCAGGGAAGGGAATGAGCAGTTCTTC.

This clonotype occurred a few times. As DNA, the CDR3 is TGTGCCAGCAGGCCGGAGGCGGGAGCAAACTACGAGCAGTACTTC. Its protein product is CASRPEAGANYEQYF. The J gene is TRBJ2-7, the V gene TRBV6-1, with 7 bases lining up with TRBD2. CDR3 length equals 15 residues. CDR1 MNHNS and CDR2 SASEGT come from the germline V gene. With V trimmed by 6 bases and J by 3 bases, 11 bases remained unmatched.

Note on this clonotype: Possible read error: a much larger clone is one base away. The gene calls are TRBV25-1 and TRBJ2-5; TRBD1 aligns across 8 bases. The CDR3 sequence is 16 residues long. Germline lookup yields CDR1 MGHDK and CDR2 SYGVNS. V shed 3 bases and J 11 bases; nucleotides not matched to a gene: 17. The CDR3 spells CASSDTPGTGSNEQYF. Here the CDR3 DNA reads TGTGCCAGCAGTGATACCCCCGGGACAGGCAGCAATGAGCAGTACTTC.

This clonotype came up a few times. The rearrangement links TRBV30 to TRBJ1-1; D unresolved. The CDR3 has 13 residues. Trimming left V 0 bases short and J 2 bases short, with 7 bases between. The V gene's germline CDR1 is GTSNPN and CDR2 SVGIG (reference sequence). CDR3 in amino acids: CAWSVTTNTEAFF. DNA of the CDR3: TGTGCCTGGAGTGTGACAACTAACACTGAAGCTTTCTTT.

At least ten counts were recorded for this clonotype. The V gene is TRBV4-1, the J gene TRBJ2-7; TRBD2 agrees at 7 bases. Losses at the gene ends were 5 bases for V and 4 bases for J; bases not matched to a gene: 11. The CDR3 length is 15 residues. Germline values: CDR1 MGHRA, CDR2 YSYEKL. CDR3 bases: TGCGCCAGCAGCACATACCCCGGGAGGCGGTACGAGCAGTACTTC. It translates to CASSTYPGRRYEQYF.

V usage is TRBV19 and J usage is TRBJ2-1; TRBD2 matches at 13 bases. The V and J ends lost 4 bases and 4 bases, in that order; junction bases with no gene match: 13. There are 19 residues in the CDR3. Looked up from germline, CDR1 is LNHDA and CDR2 is SQIVND (reference sequence). In nucleotides, the CDR3 is TGTGCCAGTAGTACCCAGTCGGCGGGACTAGCGGGGATTTACAATGAGCAGTTCTTC. This translates into CASSTQSAGLAGIYNEQFF.

This clonotype was seen ten or more times. J is TRBJ1-2 and V is TRBV4-3, with TRBD1 as a possible D gene (5 bases). The V and J ends lost 1 base and 4 bases respectively, with 13 bases between them. This CDR3 contains 15 residues. Per germline, CDR1 LGHNA and CDR2 YSLEER. The CDR3: CASSQVFLGGYGYTF. CDR3 sequence (DNA): TGCGCCAGCAGCCAAGTATTCTTGGGGGGCTATGGCTACACCTTC.

Many counts were recorded for this clonotype. The genes are TRBV28 and TRBJ1-1; TRBD1 might be the D (6 bases). Germline V gives CDR1 MDHEN, CDR2 SYDVKM. V lost 2 bases and J lost 0, with 10 bases in between. The CDR3 has 15 residues. As DNA, the CDR3 is TGTGCCAGCAGTTTACATACAGGGATGAACACTGAAGCTTTCTTT. This gives the protein CASSLHTGMNTEAFF.

This clonotype was seen ten or more times. The V gene is TRBV15, the J gene TRBJ1-2; 7 bases fit TRBD1. CDR3 length: 14 amino acids. The V gene end was trimmed by 3 bases and the J gene end by 4 bases; junction bases not matched to a gene: 5. CDR1 is LNHNV and CDR2 is YYDKDF in the germline V gene (reference sequence). The CDR3 nucleotides are TGTGCCACCAGCAGTAAGGGGGCGAGCTATGGCTACACCTTC. It codes for CATSSKGASYGYTF.

Turning to this clonotype: The junction shows a germline mismatch at one end, possibly a read error. The chain couples TRBV11-2 to TRBJ1-2; D is unclear. In germline, CDR1 is SGHAT, CDR2 FQNNGV. This CDR3 spans 13 amino acids. The CDR3 loop is CAGSLAGIYGYTF. CDR3 in DNA: TGTGCCGGCAGCTTAGCGGGGATTTATGGCTACACCTTC.